The sequence of this T cell receptor (beta chain) was determined in a study of blood T cell repertoires in COVID-19. Across the whole study: The samples span acute and convalescent COVID-19 from the United States, Italy and Spain. The analysed material was cDNA or gDNA that came from T cells, B-cell-depleted T cells, or PBMCs.

The V and J ends lost 3 bases and 6 bases respectively, with 3 bases between them. The CDR3 runs 12 residues. CDR1 and CDR2 (germline): MNHEY, SMNVEV (reference sequence). Profiled with immunoSEQ multiplex PCR; TCRdb holds only in-frame clones, not every one. The sample holds more than 100,000 clones, around 87% seen once. The rearrangement links TRBV27 to TRBJ1-6; D is ambiguous. This clonotype originated in a woman aged 55-75 years with acute or convalescent COVID-19. The sample taken for sequencing was peripheral blood. In DNA, the CDR3 is TGTGCCAGCAGTTTTCGTAATTCACCCCTCCACTTT. This codes for CASSFRNSPLHF.